These 16 T cell receptor beta chains were all obtained from the same sample, sequenced in a study of cytomegalovirus exposure and HLA in healthy donors. The PCR was carried out with 60 Vbeta primers and 13 Jbeta primers. Some clones are missing from TCRdb's copy, which holds only in-frame ones; the method was immunoSEQ multiplex PCR. There are about 210,000 clones in the sample, with roughly 0.98% held by the top ten. The sample taken for sequencing was PBMCs. The receptor source for this set is a woman aged 25 to 45 in good health and CMV-seropositive.

The genes are TRBV19 and TRBJ2-6; 10 positions match TRBD2. The trim removed 5 bases at V and 0 bases at J, leaving 10 bases unmatched. CDR1 and CDR2 from the germline V gene are LNHDA and SQIVND (reference sequence). The CDR3 length is 19 residues. CDR3 amino acids: CASSGGLARINSGANVLTF. DNA for the CDR3: TGTGCCAGTAGTGGGGGACTAGCGCGAATAAACTCTGGGGCCAACGTCCTGACTTTC.

The rearrangement links TRBV5-1 to TRBJ2-5, with D possibly matching TRBD1 (5 bases). V was pared by 0 bases and J by 1 base, with 7 bases between. Germline V gene sequence: CDR1 SGHRS, CDR2 YFSETQ. The length of the CDR3 is 14 residues. CDR3 in DNA: TGCGCCAGCAGCTTGGGACAGACCCAAGAGACCCAGTACTTC. This codes for CASSLGQTQETQYF.

CDR3 in amino acids: CASSQVSGNVYEQYF. CDR3 in DNA: TGCGCCAGCAGCCAAGTCTCCGGGAACGTCTACGAGCAGTACTTC. V and J are TRBV4-1 and TRBJ2-7, with D possibly TRBD2 on 5 matching bases. CDR1 MGHRA and CDR2 YSYEKL come from the germline V gene. V was shortened by 1 base and J by 3 bases, with 13 bases between the two germline ends. This CDR3 is built from 15 residues.

This rearrangement joins TRBV30 to TRBJ2-7, with TRBD2 as a possible D gene (5 bases). This CDR3 has 11 residues. Trimming took 3 bases from V and 5 from J, leaving 8 bases between them. Germline V gives CDR1 GTSNPN, CDR2 SVGIG (reference sequence). The CDR3 DNA reads TGTGCCTGGAGCGGAGGTAACGAGCAGTACTTC. Translation: CAWSGGNEQYF. Combining the CDR3 with reference TRBV30 and TRBJ2-7 gives the whole variable domain SQTIHQWPATLVQPVGSPLSLECTVEGTSNPNLYWYRQAAGRGLQLLFYSVGIGQISSEVPQNLSASRPQDRQFILSSKKLLLSDSGFYLCAWSGGNEQYFGPGTRLTVT.

V and J are TRBV19 and TRBJ1-4; D not resolved. Trimming cost V 3 bases and J 7 bases, with 15 bases left between them. CDR3 length: 15 residues. Germline V CDR1 and CDR2: LNHDA, SQIVND (reference sequence). Here the CDR3 reads CASSILAGLGEKLFF. CDR3 bases: TGTGCCAGTAGTATCTTAGCGGGCTTAGGTGAAAAACTGTTTTTT.

The chain couples TRBV30 to TRBJ2-7, with 10 bases fitting TRBD1. This CDR3 has 17 amino acids. From germline, CDR1 is GTSNPN and CDR2 SVGIG (reference sequence). Trimming took 2 bases from V and 7 from J; bases not matched to a gene: 17. The CDR3 bases are TGTGCCTGGAGTACTACCCTAAGACAGGGGGCGCGGGAGGAGCAGTACTTC. It is translated as CAWSTTLRQGAREEQYF. The complete variable domain, with remaining parts taken from reference TRBV30 and TRBJ2-7, reads SQTIHQWPATLVQPVGSPLSLECTVEGTSNPNLYWYRQAAGRGLQLLFYSVGIGQISSEVPQNLSASRPQDRQFILSSKKLLLSDSGFYLCAWSTTLRQGAREEQYFGPGTRLTVT.

The chain links TRBV6-6 to TRBJ2-7; TRBD2 matches at 7 bases. The CDR3 extends over 16 amino acids. Germline trimming cut 4 bases from V and 0 bases from J; bases unmatched to any gene: 9. Germline V gene sequence: CDR1 MNHNY, CDR2 SVGAGI (reference sequence). The CDR3 sequence is CASSSSRGGSSYEQYF. The DNA for the CDR3 is TGTGCCAGCAGTTCCTCCCGAGGCGGGAGCTCCTACGAGCAGTACTTC.

The J gene is TRBJ1-3, the V gene TRBV6-5; D possibly corresponds to TRBD1 (6 bases). The germline gives CDR1 MNHEY, CDR2 SVGAGI. With 5 bases removed from V and 2 bases from J, the gap between germline ends came to 10 bases. This CDR3 has 14 amino acids. The CDR3 sequence: CASSRGNPGNTIYF. The CDR3 DNA reads TGTGCCAGCAGTAGGGGGAATCCTGGAAACACCATATATTTT.

The chain carries TRBV2 and TRBJ2-2; D not certain. Germline CDR1 is SNHLY and CDR2 is FYNNEI. The CDR3 contains 13 residues. The V gene lost 6 bases and the J gene lost 3 bases, with 8 bases spanning the gap. CDR3 region: CASRELDTGELFF. DNA for the CDR3: TGTGCCAGCAGGGAATTAGACACCGGGGAGCTGTTTTTT.

A remark on this clone: The same CDR3 also results from other DNA sequences found in this sample. The CDR3 DNA reads TGCGCCAGCAGCTTGGAGACAGAGAACACTGAAGCTTTCTTT. Translating it yields CASSLETENTEAFF. The chain couples TRBV5-1 to TRBJ1-1; weak D call: TRBD1 (5 bases). V lost 0 bases to trimming and J lost 1 base, with 7 bases between them. Germline CDR1 is SGHRS and CDR2 is YFSETQ. The CDR3 spans 14 residues.

The V call is TRBV5-1, the J call TRBJ2-5; 7 bases line up with TRBD1. The J call may be in error: the DNA end matches TRBJ2-7 better. CDR3 length: 16 amino acids. The germline CDR1 and CDR2 sequences are SGHRS and YFSETQ. In nucleotides, the CDR3 is TGCGCCAGCAGCTTGGGAGGGACAGACCTTCTTCGCGAGCAGTACTTC. This encodes CASSLGGTDLLREQYF.

V is TRBV2 and J is TRBJ2-7, with 12 bases fitting TRBD1. Germline assignment: CDR1 SNHLY and CDR2 FYNNEI. With V trimmed by 7 bases and J by 5 bases, 6 bases remained unmatched. The CDR3 runs to 14 residues. This CDR3 reads CASTPGQGAHEQYF. The CDR3, as DNA: TGTGCCAGCACTCCGGGACAGGGGGCCCACGAGCAGTACTTC.

The CDR3 region is CASNRGLNTEAFF. As DNA, the CDR3 is TGTGCCAGCAACCGAGGTTTGAACACTGAAGCTTTCTTT. V gene TRBV27 combines with J gene TRBJ1-1; D gene uncertain. Trimming pared 7 bases from V and 0 bases from J, leaving 9 bases between. The CDR3 covers 13 residues. CDR1 and CDR2 from the germline V gene are MNHEY and SMNVEV (reference sequence).

V and J are TRBV15 and TRBJ1-5; the D is unclear. Trimming took 3 bases from V and 7 from J, leaving 7 bases between them. The CDR3 length is 12 residues. CDR1 and CDR2 from the germline V gene are LNHNV and YYDKDF (reference sequence). CDR3 loop: CATSRVGQPQHF. CDR3 DNA: TGTGCCACCAGCAGGGTCGGGCAGCCCCAGCATTTT.

The chain has TRBV6-1 and TRBJ2-7; maybe TRBD2 (5 bases). CDR3 length equals 15 residues. Germline V CDR1 and CDR2: MNHNS, SASEGT. V was trimmed by 5 bases and J by 6 bases, leaving 20 bases between them. The CDR3 DNA is TGTGCCAGCAGTTCATTGGACGATGTCGCGGGCGAGCAGTACTTC. Protein sequence: CASSSLDDVAGEQYF.

This sequence joins TRBV7-2 and TRBJ2-7; D is undetermined. The CDR3 spans 13 residues. Germline-derived CDR1 and CDR2 are SGHTA and FQGNSA. Trimming pared 5 bases from V and 6 bases from J, leaving 14 bases between. The CDR3 is CASSPTSVPEQYF. CDR3 nucleotide sequence: TGTGCCAGCAGCCCTACCTCCGTACCCGAGCAGTACTTC. The variable domain in full, completed from reference TRBV7-2 and TRBJ2-7, reads GAGVSQSPSNKVTEKGKDVELRCDPISGHTALYWYRQSLGQGLEFLIYFQGNSAPDKSGLPSDRFSAERTGGSVSTLTIQRTQQEDSAVYLCASSPTSVPEQYFGPGTRLTVT.